This T cell receptor beta chain emerged from a study of T cell repertoires in cytomegalovirus infection. TCRdb fed the reads into MiXCR, producing one record per CDR3 protein. The data show roughly 760,000 distinct CDR3 sequences, 35% seen once. Deletions cut 5 bases from V and 4 bases from J, with 17 bases between. Germline CDR1 reads SGHTA; CDR2 reads FQGNSA. CDR3 length: 15 amino acids. This clonotype was recorded many times. The chain is built from TRBV7-2 and TRBJ2-5; D possibly corresponds to TRBD2 (5 bases). This receptor was identified in a human donor in good health (CMV status not recorded). Some clones in this sample may be carry-over from other donors' samples. Input material: PBMCs. The CDR3 region is CASSSPEGRLETQYF. The CDR3 DNA follows: TGTGCCAGCAGCAGCCCAGAGGGCCGTCTAGAGACCCAGTACTTC.